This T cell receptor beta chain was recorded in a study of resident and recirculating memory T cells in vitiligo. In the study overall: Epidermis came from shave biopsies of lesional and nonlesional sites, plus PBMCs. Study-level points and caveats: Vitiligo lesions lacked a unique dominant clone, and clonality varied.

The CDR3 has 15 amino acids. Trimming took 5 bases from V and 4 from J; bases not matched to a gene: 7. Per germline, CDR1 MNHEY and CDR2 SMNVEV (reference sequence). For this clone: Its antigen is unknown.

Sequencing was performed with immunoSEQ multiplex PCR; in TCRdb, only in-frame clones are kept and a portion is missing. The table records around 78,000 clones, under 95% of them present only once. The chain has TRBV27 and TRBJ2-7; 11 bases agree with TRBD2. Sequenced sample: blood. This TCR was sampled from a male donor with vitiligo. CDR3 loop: CASSPSGTSGYEQYF. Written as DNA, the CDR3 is TGTGCCAGCAGTCCTTCCGGGACTAGCGGATACGAGCAGTACTTC.